This T cell receptor (beta chain) was captured in a study of T cell repertoires in cytomegalovirus infection. Across the whole study: Public TCR beta signatures provided an indication of both CMV infection and a matching HLA type. Study conclusions and caveats: CMV carriers having the relevant HLA were flagged by cumulative public TCR beta family frequency. HLA-C-restricted CMV clonotypes gave the most frequent clonotype in two of eight donors.

Concerning this clonotype itself: Antigen specificity is unknown.

One entry per CDR3 protein, called by TCRdb with MiXCR from the reads. Here the sample spans about 530,000 distinct CDR3 sequences, 26% being singletons. Trimming left V 4 bases short and J 11 bases short, with 22 bases between. The V gene's germline CDR1 is SGHRS and CDR2 YFSETQ. This CDR3 region has 14 residues. This clonotype was sampled from a human donor in good health (CMV status not recorded). Some clones in this sample may be carry-over from other donors' samples. Sequenced material: PBMCs. The rearrangement uses TRBV5-1 and TRBJ2-7, with a weak D call TRBD2 (6 bases). CDR3 sequence: CASSPEGPGDEKYF. CDR3 DNA: TGCGCCAGCAGCCCGGAGGGTCCGGGAGATGAGAAGTACTTC. The full variable domain, its missing parts supplied by reference TRBV5-1 and TRBJ2-7, is KAGVTQTPRYLIKTRGQQVTLSCSPISGHRSVSWYQQTPGQGLQFLFEYFSETQRNKGNFPGRFSGRQFSNSRSEMNVSTLELGDSALYLCASSPEGPGDEKYFGPGTRLTVT.